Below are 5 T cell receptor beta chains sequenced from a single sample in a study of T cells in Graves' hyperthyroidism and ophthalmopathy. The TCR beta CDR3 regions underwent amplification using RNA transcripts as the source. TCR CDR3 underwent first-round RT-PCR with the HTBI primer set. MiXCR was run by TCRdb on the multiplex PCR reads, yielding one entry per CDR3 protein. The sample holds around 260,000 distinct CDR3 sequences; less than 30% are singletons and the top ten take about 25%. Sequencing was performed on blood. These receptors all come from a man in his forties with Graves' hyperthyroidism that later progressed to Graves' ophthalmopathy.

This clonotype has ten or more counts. The CDR3 loop reads CSARMRSGNTIYF. The DNA of the CDR3 is TGCAGTGCTAGAATGCGCTCTGGAAACACCATATATTTT. The chain uses TRBV20-1 and TRBJ1-3; D gene ambiguous. Germline V lookup: CDR1 DFQATT, CDR2 SNEGSKA (reference sequence). V gave up 2 bases and J gave up 0 bases, with 5 bases separating them. The CDR3 length is 13 residues.

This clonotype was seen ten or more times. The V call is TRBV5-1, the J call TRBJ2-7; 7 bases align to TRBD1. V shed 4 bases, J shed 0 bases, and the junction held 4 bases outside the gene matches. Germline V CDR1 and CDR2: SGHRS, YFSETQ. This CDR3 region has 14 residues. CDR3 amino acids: CASSATGPSYEQYF. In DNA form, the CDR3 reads TGCGCCAGCAGCGCGACAGGGCCCTCCTACGAGCAGTACTTC.

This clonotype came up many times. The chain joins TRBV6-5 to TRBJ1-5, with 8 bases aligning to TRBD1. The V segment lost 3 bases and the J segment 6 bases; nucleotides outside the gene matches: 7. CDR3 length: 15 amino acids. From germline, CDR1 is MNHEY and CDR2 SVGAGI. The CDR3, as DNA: TGTGCCAGCAGTTATTTGGCAGGGGGCATTCAGCCCCAGCATTTT. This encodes CASSYLAGGIQPQHF.

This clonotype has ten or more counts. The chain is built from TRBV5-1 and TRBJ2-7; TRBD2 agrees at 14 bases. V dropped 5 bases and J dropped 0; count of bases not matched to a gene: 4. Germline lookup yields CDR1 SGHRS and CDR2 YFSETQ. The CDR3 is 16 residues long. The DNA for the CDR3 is TGCGCCAGCAGACTCGGGACTAGCGGGAGCTCCTACGAGCAGTACTTC. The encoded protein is CASRLGTSGSSYEQYF.

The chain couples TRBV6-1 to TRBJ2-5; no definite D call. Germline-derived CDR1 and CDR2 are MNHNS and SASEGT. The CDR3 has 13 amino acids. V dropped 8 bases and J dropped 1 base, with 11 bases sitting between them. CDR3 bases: TGTGCCAGCGGTCGGGCGCCCCAAGAGACCCAGTACTTC. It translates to CASGRAPQETQYF.